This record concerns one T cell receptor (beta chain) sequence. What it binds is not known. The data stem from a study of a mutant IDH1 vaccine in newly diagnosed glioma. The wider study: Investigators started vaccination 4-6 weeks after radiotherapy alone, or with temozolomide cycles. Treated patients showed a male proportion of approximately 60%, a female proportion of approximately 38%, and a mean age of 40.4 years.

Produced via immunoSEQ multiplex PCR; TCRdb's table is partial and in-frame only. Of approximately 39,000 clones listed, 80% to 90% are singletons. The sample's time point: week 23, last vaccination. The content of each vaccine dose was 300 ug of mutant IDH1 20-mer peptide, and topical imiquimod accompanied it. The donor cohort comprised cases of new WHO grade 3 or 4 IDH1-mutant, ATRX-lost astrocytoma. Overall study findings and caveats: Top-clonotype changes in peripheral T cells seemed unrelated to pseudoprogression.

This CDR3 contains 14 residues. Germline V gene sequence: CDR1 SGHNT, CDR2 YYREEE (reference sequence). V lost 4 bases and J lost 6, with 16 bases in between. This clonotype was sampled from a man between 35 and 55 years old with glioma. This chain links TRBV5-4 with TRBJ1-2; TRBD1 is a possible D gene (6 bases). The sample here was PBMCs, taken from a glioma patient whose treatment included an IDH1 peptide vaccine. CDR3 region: CASSRTRGPHGYTF. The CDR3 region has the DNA TGTGCCAGCAGCCGTACCAGGGGACCCCATGGCTACACCTTC.